This TCR beta chain was found in a study of T cell responses to AZD1222 COVID-19 vaccine. A remark on this clone: Its target is unknown. Different DNA sequences within this sample yield the same CDR3.

Germline CDR1 reads ENHRY; CDR2 reads SYGVKD. This CDR3 has 13 residues. With 4 bases removed from V and 1 base from J, the gap between germline ends came to 7 bases. Repertoires were generated with immunoSEQ multiplex PCR, while TCRdb's copy carries only in-frame clones and drops some. The data contain around 130,000 clones, approximately 93% of them seen just once; the ten biggest clones take up approximately 0.85%. Whole-study findings and limits: An increase in Spike-specific TCR breadth and depth was observed after two AZD1222 doses.

The sequence was collected from an adult in good health. The rearrangement uses TRBV10-3 and TRBJ1-1, with a tentative D call TRBD1 (5 bases). The material sequenced was peripheral blood, taken on day 0 of AZD1222 vaccination. CDR3: CAISGTQNTEAFF. CDR3 bases: TGTGCCATCAGTGGGACACAGAACACTGAAGCTTTCTTT.